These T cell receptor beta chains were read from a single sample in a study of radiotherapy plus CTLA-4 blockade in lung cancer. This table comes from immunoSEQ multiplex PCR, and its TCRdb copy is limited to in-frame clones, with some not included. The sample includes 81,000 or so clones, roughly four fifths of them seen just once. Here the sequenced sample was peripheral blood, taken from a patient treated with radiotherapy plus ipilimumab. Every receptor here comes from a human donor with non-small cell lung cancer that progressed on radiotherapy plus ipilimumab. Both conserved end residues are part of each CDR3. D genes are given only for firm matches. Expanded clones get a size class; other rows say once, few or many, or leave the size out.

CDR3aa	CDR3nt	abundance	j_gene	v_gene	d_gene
CASSLIGGPNEQFF	TGTGCCAGCAGCTTAATTGGCGGGCCAAATGAGCAGTTCTTC	.	TRBJ2-1	TRBV7-2	.
CASRMWSGGSYNEQFF	TGTGCCAGCAGGATGTGGTCAGGGGGCTCCTACAATGAGCAGTTCTTC	.	TRBJ2-1	TRBV5-6	TRBD1
CASSPGQTNSPLHF	TGTGCCAGCTCACCAGGGCAGACTAATTCACCCCTCCACTTT	.	TRBJ1-6	TRBV18	.
CASSPDRGSSTEAFF	TGTGCCAGCTCACCGGACAGGGGATCGAGCACTGAAGCTTTCTTT	.	TRBJ1-1	TRBV18	TRBD1
CASEQGLDTEAFF	TGTGCCAGCGAGCAGGGGTTGGACACTGAAGCTTTCTTT	.	TRBJ1-1	TRBV6-1	.
CASSLGPLGEQYF	TGTGCCAGCAGCTTAGGGCCCTTAGGGGAGCAGTACTTC	few	TRBJ2-7	TRBV7-9	.
CASSPSKGRPPVDEQFF	TGTGCCAGCTCACCTAGTAAGGGAAGGCCACCGGTCGATGAGCAGTTCTTC	few	TRBJ2-1	TRBV18	.
CASSPGLAYEQYF	TGCGCCAGCAGCCCCGGGTTGGCCTACGAGCAGTACTTC	.	TRBJ2-7	TRBV4-3	.
CASSLVGGNYGYTF	TGTGCCAGCAGCTTGGTTGGGGGTAACTATGGCTACACCTTC	.	TRBJ1-2	TRBV5-4	.
CASSWEGGEQYF	TGCGCCAGCAGCTGGGAGGGTGGCGAGCAGTACTTC	.	TRBJ2-7	TRBV5-1	TRBD2
CASSFQGPNTEAFF	TGTGCCAGCAGTTTTCAGGGGCCGAACACTGAAGCTTTCTTT	.	TRBJ1-1	TRBV27	.
CASSVGGTGIYEQYF	TGTGCCAGTAGTGTGGGGGGGACAGGGATCTACGAGCAGTACTTC	.	TRBJ2-7	TRBV19	TRBD1
CASSQRLQGSYNEQFF	TGTGCCAGCAGCCAAAGATTGCAGGGCTCTTACAATGAGCAGTTCTTC	few	TRBJ2-1	TRBV14	.
CASSAGTVRDTQYF	TGTGCCAGCAGCGCCGGGACAGTTAGAGATACGCAGTATTTT	.	TRBJ2-3	TRBV2	TRBD1
CASSFAGGQLNTEAFF	TGCGCCAGCAGCTTCGCCGGGGGACAGCTGAACACTGAAGCTTTCTTT	.	TRBJ1-1	TRBV5-1	TRBD1
CAISEHPLTDSSYNEQFF	TGTGCCATCAGTGAGCACCCACTGACAGATAGCTCCTACAATGAGCAGTTCTTC	.	TRBJ2-1	TRBV10-3	.